The present T cell receptor (beta chain) was sequenced within a study of blood T cell repertoires in COVID-19. Produced via immunoSEQ multiplex PCR; TCRdb's table is partial and in-frame only. The sample includes hundreds of thousands of clones, around 83% seen only once; the top ten take approximately 5%. The CDR3 length is 14 residues. J was trimmed by 4 bases and V by 10 bases; bases with no gene match: 9. The germline CDR1 and CDR2 sequences are SEHNR and FQNEAQ (reference sequence). The sequencing sample was made of PBMCs or T cells enriched from blood (not recorded which). The receptor's source is a man aged 35 to 55 who had been exposed to COVID-19. The rearrangement uses TRBV7-9 and TRBJ1-5; 8 bases align to TRBD1. The CDR3 bases are TGTGCCATTGGCTCCGGGACAGGTAATCAGCCCCAGCATTTT. It is translated as CAIGSGTGNQPQHF.